What follows are 15 T cell receptor beta chains derived from one specimen sequenced in a study of T cells in Graves' hyperthyroidism and ophthalmopathy. There were TCR beta CDR3 regions amplified from RNA transcripts. HTBI primers drove first-round RT-PCR of the TCR CDR3. MiXCR, run by TCRdb on the multiplex PCR reads, gives a single entry per CDR3 protein. The data hold about 92,000 distinct CDR3 sequences, with 51% observed a single time. The sample comprised blood. These receptors originate from a woman between 40 and 55 years old with Graves' hyperthyroidism.

This clonotype was picked up one time. The chain recombines TRBV12-3 or TRBV12-4 with TRBJ1-2; D unresolved. Trimming removed 2 bases at V and 3 bases at J, with 13 bases between. The CDR3 runs 15 residues. The CDR3, as DNA: TGTGCCAGCAGTTTACGGGGTTCTAGTTACTATGGCTACACCTTC. Protein: CASSLRGSSYYGYTF.

This chain connects TRBV7-9 to TRBJ2-5; 8 nucleotides match TRBD1. V gave up 3 bases and J gave up 1 base; unmatched junction bases: 7. The CDR3 contains 16 residues. CDR1 and CDR2 (germline): SEHNR, FQNEAQ (reference sequence). The CDR3 spells CASSFRGQALQETQYF. CDR3 nucleotides: TGTGCCAGCAGCTTTAGGGGACAGGCCCTCCAAGAGACCCAGTACTTC.

The rearrangement joins TRBV20-1 to TRBJ1-2, with D possibly matching TRBD1 (6 bases). Germline values: CDR1 DFQATT, CDR2 SNEGSKA (reference sequence). This CDR3 is 14 amino acids long. The CDR3 is CSVKLQQGLYGYTF. The CDR3 region has the DNA TGCAGCGTCAAGTTACAACAGGGATTGTATGGCTACACCTTC.

In this sample, this clonotype turned up many times. The chain uses TRBV7-2 and TRBJ1-6; no reliable D call. There are 12 residues in the CDR3. Trimming shortened V by 4 bases and J by 12 bases, and 10 bases separated the two germline ends. Germline assignment: CDR1 SGHTA and CDR2 FQGNSA. The CDR3 protein is CASSSAAKPLHF. CDR3 sequence (DNA): TGTGCCAGCAGCTCGGCGGCGAAACCCCTCCACTTT. Full variable domain (outside the CDR3, taken from reference TRBV7-2 and TRBJ1-6): GAGVSQSPSNKVTEKGKDVELRCDPISGHTALYWYRQSLGQGLEFLIYFQGNSAPDKSGLPSDRFSAERTGGSVSTLTIQRTQQEDSAVYLCASSSAAKPLHFGNGTRLTVT.

On this clonotype itself: This clone may be a read error of a much larger clone one base away. The CDR3 does not end in the conserved phenylalanine or tryptophan, so this is likely a read error. The V gene is TRBV19, the J gene TRBJ2-2; D gene unclear. In germline, CDR1 is LNHDA, CDR2 SQIVND (reference sequence). This CDR3 is 15 amino acids long. V was trimmed by 11 bases and J by 0 bases, leaving 16 bases between them. The CDR3 reads CAWSVGRSNTGELFV. As DNA, the CDR3 is TGTGCCTGGAGTGTAGGGCGGTCGAACACCGGGGAGCTGTTTGTT.

This chain connects TRBV2 to TRBJ1-3, with TRBD1 matching 7 bases. The germline V gene has CDR1 SNHLY and CDR2 FYNNEI. This CDR3 spans 16 amino acids. The V segment lost 7 bases and the J segment 4 bases; nucleotides outside the gene matches: 13. The CDR3 DNA sequence: TGTGCCAGCACCCTCGACAGGGAGGAAAAAGGAAACACCATATATTTT. As protein: CASTLDREEKGNTIYF.

The gene calls are TRBV7-8 and TRBJ1-2, with D possibly matching TRBD1 (6 bases). The CDR3 extends over 15 amino acids. The V gene lost 5 bases and the J gene lost 2 bases, with 15 bases spanning the gap. Germline V gene data show CDR1 as SGHVS and CDR2 as FQNEAQ. This CDR3 is CASSPWGGGNYGYTF. CDR3 bases: TGTGCCAGCAGCCCCTGGGGGGGCGGGAACTATGGCTACACCTTC.

The chain combines TRBV29-1 with TRBJ1-1; D not certain. The CDR3 sequence is 11 residues long. Germline lookup yields CDR1 SQVTM and CDR2 ANQGSEA. Trimming took off 8 bases at V and 6 bases at J, with 13 bases between the two ends. The CDR3 region has the DNA TGCAGCTCGAGGCCTCTCGCTGAAGCTTTCTTT. Translated, it gives CSSRPLAEAFF. The full variable domain, in which reference TRBV29-1 and TRBJ1-1 provide the parts outside the CDR3, is SAVISQKPSRDICQRGTSLTIQCQVDSQVTMMFWYRQQPGQSLTLIATANQGSEATYESGFVIDKFPISRPNLTFSTLTVSNMSPEDSSIYLCSSRPLAEAFFGQGTRLTVV.

The CDR3 DNA is TGTGCCACCAGCAGAGAACCACAGGGGGCTTATGGCTACACCTTC. This translates into CATSREPQGAYGYTF. The chain links TRBV15 to TRBJ1-2; TRBD1 agrees at 9 bases. The CDR3 spans 15 residues. Trimming cost V 0 bases and J 5 bases; bases outside gene matches: 4. The V gene's germline CDR1 is LNHNV and CDR2 YYDKDF (reference sequence).

In the case of this clonotype: Since a much larger clone is just one base distant, this may be a read error. The final CDR3 position lacks the conserved phenylalanine or tryptophan, pointing to a likely read error. This chain links TRBV6-5 with TRBJ1-1; D gene ambiguous. V dropped 6 bases and J dropped 1 base, with 9 bases sitting between them. The CDR3 is 13 amino acids. Germline V CDR1 and CDR2: MNHEY, SVGAGI. The CDR3 loop reads CASREYTNTEAFS. For the CDR3, the DNA is TGTGCCAGCAGGGAATACACGAACACTGAAGCTTTCTCT.

In this sample, this clonotype turned up many times. The rearrangement uses TRBV20-1 and TRBJ2-5; TRBD2 matches 9 bases. Trimming cost V 3 bases and J 4 bases; bases outside gene matches: 3. Germline loops: CDR1 DFQATT, CDR2 SNEGSKA (reference sequence). CDR3 length: 13 amino acids. CDR3 amino acids: CSASPSGIETQYF. The DNA of the CDR3 is TGCAGTGCTAGCCCTAGCGGGATAGAGACCCAGTACTTC.

For this clonotype: This may stem from a read error, because a much larger clone lies one nucleotide away. This chain connects TRBV6-1 to TRBJ1-6, with 9 nucleotides matching TRBD1. Per the germline V gene, CDR1 is MNHNS and CDR2 is SASEGT. The CDR3 runs to 17 residues. CDR3 coding DNA: TGTGCCAGCAGCTTGTCCGGACAGGGGTTTCGTAATTCACCCCCCCACTTT. As protein: CASSLSGQGFRNSPPHF.

This clonotype was seen ten or more times. This sequence joins TRBV9 and TRBJ2-7, with D hard to call. V was pared by 4 bases and J by 2 bases, with 19 bases between. The V gene's germline CDR1 is SGDLS and CDR2 YYNGEE. CDR3 length equals 16 residues. The CDR3 protein is CASSSWGSSWTYEQYF. CDR3 nucleotide sequence: TGTGCCAGCAGCTCCTGGGGTTCGTCCTGGACCTACGAGCAGTACTTC.

Worth noting for this clonotype: At one of its ends the junction is not consistent with the germline gene, which may arise from a read error. The genes are TRBV7-2 and TRBJ2-3; TRBD2 matches at 10 bases. Germline CDR1 and CDR2: SGHTA and FQGNSA. The CDR3 loop spans 16 amino acids. CDR3 amino acids: CANSFLAGGITDTQYF. The CDR3 nucleotides read TGTGCCAACAGCTTTTTAGCGGGAGGCATCACAGATACGCAGTATTTT.

The rearrangement joins TRBV20-1 to TRBJ2-5; D possibly uses TRBD1 or TRBD2 (5 bases each). CDR1 is DFQATT, CDR2 SNEGSKA, per germline (reference sequence). The CDR3 contains 13 residues. Trimming left V 3 bases short and J 7 bases short, with 15 bases between. CDR3 coding DNA: TGCAGTGCTAGGAGTGGGGGTCCGGGGACCCAGTACTTC. Translating it yields CSARSGGPGTQYF.